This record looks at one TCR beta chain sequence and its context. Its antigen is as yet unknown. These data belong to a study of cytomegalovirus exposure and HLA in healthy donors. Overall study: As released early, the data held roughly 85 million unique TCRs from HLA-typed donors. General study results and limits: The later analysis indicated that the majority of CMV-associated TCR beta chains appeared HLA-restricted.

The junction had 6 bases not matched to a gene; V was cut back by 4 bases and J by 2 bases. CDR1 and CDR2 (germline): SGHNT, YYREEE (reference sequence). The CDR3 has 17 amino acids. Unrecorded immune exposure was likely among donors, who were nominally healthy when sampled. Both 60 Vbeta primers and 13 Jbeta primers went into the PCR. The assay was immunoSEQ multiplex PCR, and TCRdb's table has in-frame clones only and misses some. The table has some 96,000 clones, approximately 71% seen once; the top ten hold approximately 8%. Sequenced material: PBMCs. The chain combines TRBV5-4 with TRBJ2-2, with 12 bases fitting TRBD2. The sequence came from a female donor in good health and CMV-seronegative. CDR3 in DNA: TGTGCCAGCAGCCGAAGGACTAGCGGGACCAACACCGGGGAGCTGTTTTTT. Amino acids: CASSRRTSGTNTGELFF.